One sample yielded the 29 T cell receptor beta chains listed below, sequenced in a study of blood T cell repertoires in COVID-19. Repertoires were generated with immunoSEQ multiplex PCR, while TCRdb's copy carries only in-frame clones and drops some. Of about 190,000 clones in the sample, 84% were seen once. Sequenced sample: PBMCs or T cells enriched from blood (not recorded which). Source of these receptors: a woman in her twenties or thirties who had been exposed to COVID-19.

The V gene is TRBV19, the J gene TRBJ2-5; maybe TRBD2 (6 bases). Germline CDR1 reads LNHDA; CDR2 reads SQIVND (reference sequence). The V end was cut by 8 bases, the J end by 5 bases, with 6 bases between. This CDR3 has 10 amino acids. The CDR3 protein is CASGGETQYF. The CDR3 DNA is TGTGCCAGTGGGGGGGAGACCCAGTACTTC.

J is TRBJ2-3 and V is TRBV7-2; D is possibly TRBD2 (5 bases). This CDR3 spans 14 amino acids. Germline V gene data show CDR1 as SGHTA and CDR2 as FQGNSA. V gave up 2 bases and J gave up 8 bases, with 14 bases separating them. In DNA, the CDR3 is TGTGCCAGCAGCTTAACTAGAATCTTCGGTACGCAGTATTTT. It encodes CASSLTRIFGTQYF.

The chain uses TRBV24-1 and TRBJ2-3; a possible D gene is TRBD2 (6 bases). Deletions cut 3 bases from V and 4 bases from J, with 13 bases between. The V gene's germline CDR1 is KGHDR and CDR2 SFDVKD. This CDR3 spans 15 amino acids. The CDR3 sequence: CATSDGLGGADTQYF. The CDR3 DNA follows: TGTGCCACCAGTGATGGTTTGGGGGGAGCAGATACGCAGTATTTT.

The chain combines TRBV27 with TRBJ1-2, with TRBD1 matching over 7 bases. The CDR3 has 14 amino acids. Per the germline V gene, CDR1 is MNHEY and CDR2 is SMNVEV (reference sequence). V lost 6 bases to trimming and J lost 2 bases; unmatched junction nucleotides: 6. CDR3 bases: TGTGCCAGCAGCGGGTGGGGACAGAACTATGGCTACACCTTC. Protein: CASSGWGQNYGYTF.

This chain joins TRBV4-3 and TRBJ1-2, with D possibly being TRBD1 (5 bases). V was cut by 0 bases and J by 5 bases, with 13 bases left in between. The V gene's germline CDR1 is LGHNA and CDR2 YSLEER. The CDR3 sequence is 15 residues long. CDR3 bases: TGCGCCAGCAGCCAAGAATCGGGGGTGCCTTATGGCTACACCTTC. Translating it yields CASSQESGVPYGYTF.

This clone has more than one count but fewer than ten. This sequence joins TRBV11-2 and TRBJ1-3, with D maybe TRBD1 (6 bases). The CDR3 sequence is 15 residues long. CDR1 and CDR2 from the germline V gene are SGHAT and FQNNGV. V lost 5 bases to trimming and J lost 0 bases, with 11 bases between them. CDR3: CASSARTDSGNTIYF. The CDR3 DNA is TGTGCCAGCAGCGCCCGGACAGACTCTGGAAACACCATATATTTT.

The V and J genes are TRBV19 and TRBJ1-6; D gene unclear. The V end lost 8 bases, the J end lost 6 bases, and 11 bases lay between the germline ends. The CDR3 consists of 13 residues. The germline gives CDR1 LNHDA, CDR2 SQIVND (reference sequence). As DNA, the CDR3 is TGTGCCAGTGGCGCGGAGGGTAATTCACCCCTCCACTTT. It specifies CASGAEGNSPLHF.

The chain carries TRBV9 and TRBJ1-5, with D unclear. The CDR3 has 14 amino acids. Trimming removed 0 bases from V and 2 bases from J, with 6 bases in between. Germline CDR1 SGDLS, CDR2 YYNGEE. Here the CDR3 DNA reads TGTGCCAGCAGCGTAGGCTCAGGCAATCAGCCCCAGCATTTT. It specifies CASSVGSGNQPQHF.

The V and J genes are TRBV2 and TRBJ2-2, with D possibly TRBD1 on 6 matching bases. The germline gives CDR1 SNHLY, CDR2 FYNNEI. V shed 6 bases and J shed 6 bases, with 11 bases lying between them. The CDR3 sequence is 13 residues long. CDR3 protein: CASSRGGSGELFF. CDR3 in DNA: TGTGCCAGCAGCAGGGGTGGTTCCGGGGAGCTGTTTTTT.

This sequence joins TRBV5-1 and TRBJ1-2; 9 bases line up with TRBD1. Germline CDR1 SGHRS, CDR2 YFSETQ. V dropped 2 bases and J dropped 5; count of bases not matched to a gene: 10. This CDR3 spans 16 amino acids. CDR3 residues: CASSLSNPGTGYGYTF. DNA for the CDR3: TGCGCCAGCAGCTTATCAAACCCCGGGACAGGGTATGGCTACACCTTC. Supplemented by reference TRBV5-1 and TRBJ1-2, the full variable domain reads KAGVTQTPRYLIKTRGQQVTLSCSPISGHRSVSWYQQTPGQGLQFLFEYFSETQRNKGNFPGRFSGRQFSNSRSEMNVSTLELGDSALYLCASSLSNPGTGYGYTFGSGTRLTVV.

The rearrangement uses TRBV7-3 and TRBJ1-5, with D maybe TRBD1 (5 bases). This CDR3 is 13 amino acids long. Germline values: CDR1 SGHTA, CDR2 FQGTGA. V was pared by 1 base and J by 7 bases, with 8 bases between. CDR3 coding DNA: TGTGCCAGCAGCTTAAGGGGGGGACAGCCCCAGCATTTT. Residues: CASSLRGGQPQHF.

The chain uses TRBV12-3 or TRBV12-4 and TRBJ1-5; D is unresolved. The ends were cut back, 5 bases at V and 4 bases at J, with 9 bases in the middle. The CDR3 is made up of 13 amino acids. CDR3 nucleotides: TGTGCCAGCAGTCGGTTGGTGAATCAGCCCCAGCATTTT. Translating gives CASSRLVNQPQHF.

V gene TRBV5-4 combines with J gene TRBJ1-3, with a tentative D call TRBD1 (6 bases). Looked up from germline, CDR1 is SGHNT and CDR2 is YYREEE (reference sequence). The germline V and J ends were trimmed by 1 base and 0 bases, with 14 bases remaining between them. This CDR3 is 17 amino acids long. The CDR3 loop is CASSLKGRGNSGNTIYF. The CDR3 DNA reads TGTGCCAGCAGCTTGAAGGGCAGGGGAAACTCTGGAAACACCATATATTTT.

V gene TRBV11-2 combines with J gene TRBJ2-7; tentative D call: TRBD2 (5 bases). Germline V gives CDR1 SGHAT, CDR2 FQNNGV. Trimming removed 4 bases from V and 6 bases from J, with 16 bases in between. The CDR3 consists of 14 residues. The CDR3 here is CASSSLTGYGEQYF. Here the CDR3 DNA reads TGTGCCAGCAGCTCCCTGACGGGGTACGGCGAGCAGTACTTC.

Comment on this clone: Other nucleotide sequences in the sample specify the same CDR3. This chain uses TRBV11-2 with TRBJ2-7; unclear D gene. The CDR3 has 13 amino acids. Between the trimmed V and J ends, which lost 0 bases and 2 bases, there was a span of 5 bases. CDR1 and CDR2 from the germline V gene are SGHAT and FQNNGV. This CDR3 reads CASSLEQAYEQYF. The CDR3 DNA is TGTGCCAGCAGCTTAGAACAAGCCTACGAGCAGTACTTC.

The chain employs TRBV13 and TRBJ1-5; D ambiguous. CDR1 and CDR2 from the germline V gene are PRHDT and FYEKMQ (reference sequence). The CDR3 length is 14 residues. Trimming removed 5 bases from V and 0 bases from J, with 8 bases in between. CDR3 nucleotide sequence: TGTGCCAGCAGCCTGGCGGATAGCAATCAGCCCCAGCATTTT. Residues: CASSLADSNQPQHF.

CDR3 DNA: TGTGCCAGCTCACCCGGGACATCGAGCACTGAAGCTTTCTTT. Protein: CASSPGTSSTEAFF. The genes are TRBV18 and TRBJ1-1; D possibly corresponds to TRBD1 (6 bases). V was clipped by 3 bases and J by 4 bases, with 12 bases between them. The CDR3 loop spans 14 amino acids. The V gene's germline CDR1 is KGHSH and CDR2 LQKENI. Full variable domain (remainder filled in from reference TRBV18 and TRBJ1-1): NAGVMQNPRHLVRRRGQEARLRCSPMKGHSHVYWYRQLPEEGLKFMVYLQKENIIDESGMPKERFSAEFPKEGPSILRIQQVVRGDSAAYFCASSPGTSSTEAFFGQGTRLTVV.

This clone came up once. The V and J genes are TRBV7-2 and TRBJ2-5; a possible D gene is TRBD2 (5 bases). The CDR3 extends over 17 amino acids. Germline V gene sequence: CDR1 SGHTA, CDR2 FQGNSA. V gave up 2 bases and J gave up 2 bases, with 18 bases separating them. The CDR3 DNA sequence: TGTGCCAGCAGCTTAAGGCGGGTAGCCGCCGGGCAAGAGACCCAGTACTTC. The encoded protein is CASSLRRVAAGQETQYF. Full variable domain (missing parts from reference TRBV7-2 and TRBJ2-5): GAGVSQSPSNKVTEKGKDVELRCDPISGHTALYWYRQSLGQGLEFLIYFQGNSAPDKSGLPSDRFSAERTGGSVSTLTIQRTQQEDSAVYLCASSLRRVAAGQETQYFGPGTRLLVL.

The J gene is TRBJ1-1, the V gene TRBV19; tentative D call: TRBD1 (5 bases). The V gene's germline CDR1 is LNHDA and CDR2 SQIVND (reference sequence). V was clipped by 3 bases and J by 3 bases, with 11 bases between them. The CDR3 spans 14 residues. This CDR3 reads CASSILGTYTEAFF. The CDR3 region has the DNA TGTGCCAGTAGTATTCTCGGGACTTACACTGAAGCTTTCTTT. The full variable domain, rest sourced from reference TRBV19 and TRBJ1-1, is DGGITQSPKYLFRKEGQNVTLSCEQNLNHDAMYWYRQDPGQGLRLIYYSQIVNDFQKGDIAEGYSVSREKKESFPLTVTSAQKNPTAFYLCASSILGTYTEAFFGQGTRLTVV.

The chain recombines TRBV10-3 with TRBJ1-2, with 7 bases identical to TRBD1. This CDR3 comprises 16 residues. With V trimmed by 7 bases and J by 1 base, 12 bases remained unmatched. CDR1 ENHRY and CDR2 SYGVKD come from the germline V gene. In nucleotides, the CDR3 is TGTGCCATCAATGGTTACGGACAGGACTATAACTATGGCTACACCTTC. Residues: CAINGYGQDYNYGYTF.

This clone occurred once. The chain recombines TRBV7-2 with TRBJ2-1, with a weak D call TRBD2 (6 bases). The V gene's germline CDR1 is SGHTA and CDR2 FQGNSA. Trimming took off 5 bases at V and 2 bases at J, with 16 bases between the two ends. The length of the CDR3 is 16 residues. The CDR3: CASSRYMAGTYNEQFF. CDR3 nucleotides: TGTGCCAGCAGCCGTTACATGGCGGGGACCTACAATGAGCAGTTCTTC.

The gene calls are TRBV12-5 and TRBJ1-4; 7 nucleotides agree with TRBD1. V lost 3 bases and J lost 8; bases outside the gene matches: 9. The CDR3 is 15 amino acids. Germline CDR1 and CDR2: LGHNT and FRNRAP. In DNA, the CDR3 is TGTGCTAGTGGTTTTCGACAGGGCATACGAGAAAAACTGTTTTTT. Protein product: CASGFRQGIREKLFF.

This clone has only one observation. The chain has TRBV4-3 and TRBJ2-1; no definite D call. The germline V gene has CDR1 LGHNA and CDR2 YSLEER. Trimming removed 1 base at V and 0 bases at J, with 13 bases between. CDR3 length equals 17 residues. In nucleotides, the CDR3 is TGCGCCAGCAGCCAAGCTGATAACATCCCCTCCTACAATGAGCAGTTCTTC. It yields the protein CASSQADNIPSYNEQFF.

This chain connects TRBV27 to TRBJ2-1, with D perhaps matching TRBD2 (5 bases). The CDR3 spans 13 residues. Germline assignment: CDR1 MNHEY and CDR2 SMNVEV (reference sequence). Trimming stripped 3 bases from V and 4 bases from J, with 7 bases between. The CDR3 loop reads CASSFSGYNEQFF. The CDR3 DNA is TGTGCCAGCAGTTTCTCGGGGTACAATGAGCAGTTCTTC.

The chain has TRBV7-2 and TRBJ2-3, with TRBD2 identical over 16 bases. V lost 6 bases to trimming and J lost 6 bases; unmatched junction nucleotides: 9. Per germline, CDR1 SGHTA and CDR2 FQGNSA. CDR3 length: 17 amino acids. DNA of the CDR3: TGTGCCAGCAGTTTGGGACTAGCGGGGGGGGCGGTGGATACGCAGTATTTT. Translated, it gives CASSLGLAGGAVDTQYF.

The chain has TRBV2 and TRBJ1-1; D is unclear. CDR1 and CDR2 from the germline V gene are SNHLY and FYNNEI. Trimming removed 6 bases from V and 1 base from J, with 9 bases in between. The CDR3 runs 13 residues. The chain's CDR3 is CASRTAGNTEAFF. CDR3 sequence (DNA): TGTGCCAGCAGAACCGCGGGGAACACTGAAGCTTTCTTT.

This clone occurred a few times. The gene calls are TRBV4-1 and TRBJ2-1, with 7 bases matching TRBD2. The CDR3 loop spans 17 amino acids. Per germline, CDR1 MGHRA and CDR2 YSYEKL. After removal of 5 bases from V and 0 bases from J, the junction contained 10 bases not matched to a gene. As DNA, the CDR3 is TGCGCCAGCAGCAGGGCTTGGGAGGGGAGCTCCTACAATGAGCAGTTCTTC. Protein: CASSRAWEGSSYNEQFF.

The chain is built from TRBV6-2 or TRBV6-3 and TRBJ2-7; 14 positions agree with TRBD2. The CDR3 runs 16 residues. The V and J ends lost 4 bases and 7 bases, in that order; junction bases with no gene match: 9. From germline, CDR1 is MNHEY and CDR2 SVGEGT. CDR3 sequence reads: CASSLRTSGGPGEQYF. The DNA of the CDR3 is TGTGCCAGCAGTTTGAGGACTAGCGGGGGGCCCGGGGAGCAGTACTTC.

This clone has just one count. V usage is TRBV5-1 and J usage is TRBJ1-3; D call uncertain. The length of the CDR3 is 14 residues. V was cut by 4 bases and J by 0 bases, with 8 bases left in between. Germline V lookup: CDR1 SGHRS, CDR2 YFSETQ. The CDR3 nucleotides read TGCGCCAGCAGCGGAGCGAGCTCTGGAAACACCATATATTTT. Its protein product is CASSGASSGNTIYF.